Listed below are T cell receptor beta chains from one sample, sequenced in a study of T cell responses to AZD1222 COVID-19 vaccine. Measured with immunoSEQ multiplex PCR; TCRdb has only the in-frame clones, and not every one. The table has over 150,000 clones, approximately 92% seen once. Sequencing used peripheral blood, obtained 28 days after the second dose of the MenACWY control vaccine. The origin of the receptors is an adult who received the MenACWY meningococcal vaccine as a control. CDR3s include the opening cysteine and the closing phenylalanine or tryptophan. Fields, in order: clone size, D gene, V gene, J gene, CDR3 DNA, CDR3 protein. D genes are given only for firm matches. Clone sizes are given selectively: once, few, many, or a class where the clone is expanded.

clone_size: .
d_call: TRBD1
v_call: TRBV9
j_call: TRBJ1-2
cdr3_nt: TGTGCCAGCAGCGTAGGGGTAACTAGTGGACAGGGGAGGCGTGGCTACACCTTC
cdr3_aa: CASSVGVTSGQGRRGYTF

clone_size: .
d_call: TRBD1
v_call: TRBV5-1
j_call: TRBJ1-2
cdr3_nt: TGCGCCAGCAGCAACCGGGACAGGGACCATGGCTACACCTTC
cdr3_aa: CASSNRDRDHGYTF

clone_size: once
d_call: .
v_call: TRBV4-1
j_call: TRBJ1-3
cdr3_nt: TGCGCCAGCAGCATCCCTGGAAACACCATATATTTT
cdr3_aa: CASSIPGNTIYF

clone_size: .
d_call: .
v_call: TRBV6-2/TRBV6-3
j_call: TRBJ2-4
cdr3_nt: TGTGCCAGCACCCCAGGGAGGAGGGGGGGCCGCGGAGGCCGACAGTACTTC
cdr3_aa: CASTPGRRGGRGGRQYF

clone_size: .
d_call: .
v_call: TRBV28
j_call: TRBJ2-2
cdr3_nt: TGTGCCAGCAGCACTCATGACGCGACCGGGGAGCTGTTTTTT
cdr3_aa: CASSTHDATGELFF

clone_size: .
d_call: .
v_call: TRBV12-3/TRBV12-4
j_call: TRBJ1-4
cdr3_nt: TGTGCCAGCAGTTTTTGGGGGGATGAAAAACTGTTTTTT
cdr3_aa: CASSFWGDEKLFF

clone_size: .
d_call: .
v_call: TRBV7-2
j_call: TRBJ1-5
cdr3_nt: TGTGCCAGCAGCGAGGGGGGCAATCAGCCCCAGCATTTT
cdr3_aa: CASSEGGNQPQHF

clone_size: .
d_call: .
v_call: TRBV5-6
j_call: TRBJ1-2
cdr3_nt: TGTGCCAGCAGCTTGCACGGGGGCAATGGCTACACCTTC
cdr3_aa: CASSLHGGNGYTF

clone_size: .
d_call: .
v_call: TRBV5-1
j_call: TRBJ1-5
cdr3_nt: TGCGCCAGCAGCTTGGGAAGCCCCACCAGAGAGCCCCAGCATTTT
cdr3_aa: CASSLGSPTREPQHF

clone_size: .
d_call: .
v_call: TRBV14
j_call: TRBJ1-1
cdr3_nt: TGTGCCAGCAGCCAATCTGGGGAAGGGGGAAAAGTTGAAGCTTTCTTT
cdr3_aa: CASSQSGEGGKVEAFF

clone_size: .
d_call: .
v_call: TRBV30
j_call: TRBJ1-1
cdr3_nt: TGTGCCTGGAGTGGGGCAGCGAACACTGAAGCTTTCTTT
cdr3_aa: CAWSGAANTEAFF

clone_size: .
d_call: .
v_call: TRBV5-5
j_call: TRBJ1-2
cdr3_nt: TGTGCCAGTACTCCGGGACAAGCTAACTATGGCTACACCTTC
cdr3_aa: CASTPGQANYGYTF

clone_size: .
d_call: TRBD2
v_call: TRBV7-9
j_call: TRBJ2-5
cdr3_nt: TGTGCCAGCAGGGAAGGAAGCGGGGTCGGGACCCAGTACTTC
cdr3_aa: CASREGSGVGTQYF

clone_size: .
d_call: .
v_call: TRBV5-1
j_call: TRBJ2-1
cdr3_nt: TGCGCCAGCAGCAGCGGGACACCTAACAATGAGCAGTTCTTC
cdr3_aa: CASSSGTPNNEQFF